A selection of T cell receptor beta chains follows, all from one sample in a study of cytomegalovirus exposure and HLA in healthy donors. Here immunoSEQ multiplex PCR was the method, and the copy in TCRdb shows in-frame clones only, minus some. The table lists 65,000 to 90,000 clones, 86% of them singletons. Sequencing was done on a sample of PBMCs. Source of these receptors: a woman in her thirties in good health and CMV-seronegative. The CDR3 runs from the conserved cysteine through the conserved F or W. The D gene is left open where the match is weak. Only some rows state a clone size, as once, few, many or a class for expanded clones.

clone_size	v_call	j_call	d_call	cdr3_nt	cdr3_aa
NA	TRBV6-5	TRBJ2-1	NA	TGTGCCAGCAGCTCACTGAGTGGTGAGCAGTTCTTC	CASSSLSGEQFF
NA	TRBV23-1	TRBJ2-6	TRBD1	TGCGCCAGCAGTCAGACGACAGGGACCGAGGCTGGGGCCAACGTCCTGACTTTC	CASSQTTGTEAGANVLTF
once	TRBV25-1	TRBJ2-1	NA	TGTGCCAGCAGTGCACAGACAAGGCGCAATGAGCAGTTCTTC	CASSAQTRRNEQFF
NA	TRBV4-2	TRBJ2-3	NA	TGTGCCAGCAGCCAAGATTGGAGGACAGATACGCAGTATTTT	CASSQDWRTDTQYF
NA	TRBV7-2	TRBJ1-1	NA	TGTGCCAGCAGCCTAACCCCGGATCTACCTAGAGTGAACACTGAAGCTTTCTTT	CASSLTPDLPRVNTEAFF
NA	TRBV5-6	TRBJ1-2	NA	TGTGCCAGCAGCTTGGTTGGGCAGAACTATGGCTACACCTTC	CASSLVGQNYGYTF
NA	TRBV19	TRBJ1-1	TRBD1	TGTGCCAGTACTGGGACAGGGGGCGAAGCTTTCTTT	CASTGTGGEAFF
NA	TRBV18	TRBJ2-7	NA	TGTGCCAGCTCACTAAGACTAGTGAACGAGCAGTACTTC	CASSLRLVNEQYF
NA	TRBV7-8	TRBJ1-1	TRBD1	TGTGCCAGCAGCTTCCGGGACAGGGGCACTGAAGCTTTCTTT	CASSFRDRGTEAFF
NA	TRBV5-5	TRBJ1-1	NA	TGTGCCAGCAGCTTGCACACATTGAACACTGAAGCTTTCTTT	CASSLHTLNTEAFF
few	TRBV4-2	TRBJ1-4	NA	TGTGCCAGCAGCGCAGGGGCGCGTTACGGGGAAAAACTGTTTTTT	CASSAGARYGEKLFF
few	TRBV18	TRBJ1-3	NA	TGTGCCAGCTCACCTAACTCCGGGTCCTCTGGAAACACCATATATTTT	CASSPNSGSSGNTIYF
once	TRBV9	TRBJ2-3	NA	TGTGCCAGCAGCGCCTACCTTACAGATACGCAGTATTTT	CASSAYLTDTQYF
NA	TRBV28	TRBJ2-5	NA	TGTGCCAGCAGACCCCAGGGAAGGGGAGAGACCCAGTACTTC	CASRPQGRGETQYF
NA	TRBV7-2	TRBJ2-1	TRBD1	TGTGCCAGCAGCTTAGCGGACAGGGGCCCGGGATACAATGAGCAGTTCTTC	CASSLADRGPGYNEQFF
NA	TRBV10-3	TRBJ2-1	TRBD2	TGTGCCATCAGTGACGGCGGGAGCAATGAGCAGTTCTTC	CAISDGGSNEQFF
NA	TRBV30	TRBJ2-3	TRBD2	TGTGCCTGGAGTGGACTAGCGCAAAGCACAGATACGCAGTATTTT	CAWSGLAQSTDTQYF
once	TRBV28	TRBJ2-1	NA	TGTGCCAGCAGTACCTATAAGGAGCAGTTCTTC	CASSTYKEQFF
NA	TRBV5-5	TRBJ1-3	TRBD1	TGTGCCAGCAGCCCAATGTCAGGGGGCGCCTCGGGAAACACCATATATTTT	CASSPMSGGASGNTIYF
NA	TRBV6-6	TRBJ1-1	TRBD1	TGTGCCAGCAGTTACGGGACAGGGCCCACTGAAGCTTTCTTT	CASSYGTGPTEAFF
NA	TRBV28	TRBJ1-2	NA	TGTGCCAGCAGTTCCTCCCCCCTTAACTATGGCTACACCTTC	CASSSSPLNYGYTF
NA	TRBV7-2	TRBJ2-7	TRBD2	TGTGCCAGCAGCTTTGGATCTAGCGGGAGCAGAAAGCAGTACTTC	CASSFGSSGSRKQYF
NA	TRBV5-1	TRBJ2-7	NA	TGCGCCAGCAGCTTGCAGGGGCCCTACGAGCAGTACTTC	CASSLQGPYEQYF
NA	TRBV21-1	TRBJ2-4	NA	TGTGCCAGCAGCAAAATCCCCAGAGGAGTAGAGGAGGGAGCCAAAAACATTCAGTACTTC	CASSKIPRGVEEGAKNIQYF
NA	TRBV30	TRBJ1-1	TRBD1	TGTGCCTGGGTTCCTTCCAACAAGGGGGCTTTGGACACTGAAGCTTTCTTT	CAWVPSNKGALDTEAFF
NA	TRBV9	TRBJ2-7	TRBD1	TGTGCCAGCAGCGTAGCCGCCGACAGGGCTTACGAGCAGTACTTC	CASSVAADRAYEQYF
NA	TRBV29-1	TRBJ2-1	TRBD2	TGCAGCGCAACCGGGACTAGCGGGACCAGCTCCTACAATGAGCAGTTCTTC	CSATGTSGTSSYNEQFF
NA	TRBV14	TRBJ2-1	NA	TGTGCCAGCAGCCCACTAGGGAATGAGCAGTTCTTC	CASSPLGNEQFF
NA	TRBV29-1	TRBJ2-3	NA	TGCAGCGTTGTAGCCCCAGCAGGGTCCCATCTTACTAGCACAGATACGCAGTATTTT	CSVVAPAGSHLTSTDTQYF
NA	TRBV28	TRBJ1-1	NA	TGTGCCAGCAGCTCAGGACTAGTTACTGAAGCTTTCTTT	CASSSGLVTEAFF
NA	TRBV28	TRBJ1-2	NA	TGTGCCAGCAGTTTAGCCGGGGGGCTGAAGTATGGCTACACCTTC	CASSLAGGLKYGYTF
NA	TRBV5-1	TRBJ1-1	TRBD1	TGCGCCAGCAGCAGCTGGACAGGGGAGACTGAAGCTTTCTTT	CASSSWTGETEAFF
NA	TRBV9	TRBJ1-4	TRBD1	TGTGCCAGCAGCGAGGGACAGCCTCTGAATACGTACCTGGAAAAACTGTTTTTT	CASSEGQPLNTYLEKLFF
few	TRBV19	TRBJ1-1	NA	TGTGCCAGTAGTCTACGGGTTTCGAACACTGAAGCTTTCTTT	CASSLRVSNTEAFF
NA	TRBV6-6	TRBJ1-1	TRBD1	TGTGCCAGCAGTTCGCCGACAGGGGGCAAGACTGAAGCTTTCTTT	CASSSPTGGKTEAFF
NA	TRBV6-1	TRBJ1-6	NA	TGTGCCAGCAGGCTAAGCGAGATGGCACCCCTCCACTTT	CASRLSEMAPLHF
NA	TRBV6-5	TRBJ2-2	TRBD1	TGTGCCAGCAGTCGAGGGACAGGGGACGCCGGGGAGCTGTTTTTT	CASSRGTGDAGELFF
few	TRBV6-5	TRBJ1-1	NA	TGTGCCAGCAGTTACTCACCGGGGTTCGGGTTAGGAGCTTTCTTT	CASSYSPGFGLGAFF
NA	TRBV7-2	TRBJ1-2	NA	TGTGCCAGCAGCTTACGGGGGGGGAGGGTCGGAGATGGCTACACCTTC	CASSLRGGRVGDGYTF
NA	TRBV4-1	TRBJ2-2	TRBD1	TGCGCCAGCAGCCGAACAGGGGCGGTCACCGGGGAGCTGTTTTTT	CASSRTGAVTGELFF
once	TRBV7-2	TRBJ2-5	TRBD1	TGTGCCAGCAGCTTAGGGCGGACAGGGCGGGGAGAGACCCAGTACTTC	CASSLGRTGRGETQYF
once	TRBV15	TRBJ2-1	TRBD2	TGTGCCACCAGCCTTAGCGGGAGGCCGAGCTCCTACAATGAGCAGTTCTTC	CATSLSGRPSSYNEQFF
NA	TRBV7-9	TRBJ2-3	NA	TGTGCCAGCAGTTCCTCCACAGATACGCAGTATTTT	CASSSSTDTQYF
NA	TRBV15	TRBJ2-3	TRBD2	TGTGCCACCAGCAGCGGGCTAGCGGGGGACACAGATACGCAGTATTTT	CATSSGLAGDTDTQYF
NA	TRBV29-1	TRBJ2-7	TRBD1	TGCAGCGTTGGGGGGACAGGGGCCTACGAGCAGTACTTC	CSVGGTGAYEQYF
NA	TRBV7-6	TRBJ2-6	NA	TGTGCCAGCAGTTTGTCCGGGAGAGGGGCCAACGTCCTGACTTTC	CASSLSGRGANVLTF